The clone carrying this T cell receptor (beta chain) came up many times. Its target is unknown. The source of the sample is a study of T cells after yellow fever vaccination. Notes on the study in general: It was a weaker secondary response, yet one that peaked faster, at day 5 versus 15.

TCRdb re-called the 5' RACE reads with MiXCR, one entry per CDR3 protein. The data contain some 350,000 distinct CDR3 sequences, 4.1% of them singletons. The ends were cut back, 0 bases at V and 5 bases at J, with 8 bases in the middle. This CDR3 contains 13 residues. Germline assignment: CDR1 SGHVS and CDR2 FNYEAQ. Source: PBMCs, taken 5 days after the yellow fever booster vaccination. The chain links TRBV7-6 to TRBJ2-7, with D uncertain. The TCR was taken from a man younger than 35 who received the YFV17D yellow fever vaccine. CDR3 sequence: CASSLAGQNEQYF. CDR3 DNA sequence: TGTGCCAGCAGCTTAGCGGGCCAGAACGAGCAGTACTTC.